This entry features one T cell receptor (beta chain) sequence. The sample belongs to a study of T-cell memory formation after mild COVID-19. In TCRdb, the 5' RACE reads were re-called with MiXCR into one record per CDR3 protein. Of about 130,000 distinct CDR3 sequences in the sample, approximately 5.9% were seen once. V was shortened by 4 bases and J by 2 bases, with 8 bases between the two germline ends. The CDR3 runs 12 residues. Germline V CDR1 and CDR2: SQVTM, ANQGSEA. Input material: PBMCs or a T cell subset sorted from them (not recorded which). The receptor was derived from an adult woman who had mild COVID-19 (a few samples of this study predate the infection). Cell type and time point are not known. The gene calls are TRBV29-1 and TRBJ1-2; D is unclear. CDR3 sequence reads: CSVVLGNYGYTF. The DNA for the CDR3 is TGCAGCGTTGTGCTGGGAAACTATGGCTACACCTTC. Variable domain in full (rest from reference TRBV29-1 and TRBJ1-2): SAVISQKPSRDICQRGTSLTIQCQVDSQVTMMFWYRQQPGQSLTLIATANQGSEATYESGFVIDKFPISRPNLTFSTLTVSNMSPEDSSIYLCSVVLGNYGYTFGSGTRLTVV.